This passage covers 18 T cell receptor beta chains from one sample sequenced in a study of blood T cell repertoires in COVID-19. Clones were sequenced by immunoSEQ multiplex PCR, and TCRdb holds only the in-frame ones, with some missing. The table records under 250,000 clones, 92% of them present only once. The sequenced sample was peripheral blood. The source of these receptors is a man between 25 and 39 years old with acute or convalescent COVID-19.

Concerning this clone itself: This specimen includes other DNA sequences encoding the same CDR3. The chain recombines TRBV5-5 with TRBJ2-7; D is unclear. The ends were cut back, 0 bases at V and 4 bases at J, with 5 bases in the middle. Germline assignment: CDR1 SGHKS and CDR2 YYEKEE (reference sequence). The CDR3 runs 12 residues. The CDR3 DNA is TGTGCCAGCAGCTTGGGTCTTTACGAGCAGTACTTC. Translating gives CASSLGLYEQYF.

V usage is TRBV1 and J usage is TRBJ2-2; the D segment call TRBD1 is taken from the table without a DNA check. TRBV1 is a known pseudogene. The CDR3 is made up of 14 amino acids. CDR3: CTPGQPPNTGELFF. CDR3 nucleotides: TGCACCCCCGGACAACCCCCAAACACCGGGGAGCTGTTTTTT.

This chain connects TRBV12-3 or TRBV12-4 to TRBJ2-7, with a possible D match to TRBD2 (6 bases). V shed 5 bases and J shed 9 bases, with 11 bases lying between them. CDR3 length: 11 residues. CDR3 loop: CASSGPGRQYF. The CDR3, as DNA: TGTGCCAGCAGTGGCCCCGGGAGGCAGTACTTC.

DNA of the CDR3: TGTGCCAGCAGCCCCCGGACACAGACCTACGAGCAGTACTTC. Translated: CASSPRTQTYEQYF. V and J are TRBV9 and TRBJ2-7; D perhaps matches TRBD1 (5 bases). Germline V gene lookup returns CDR1 SGDLS and CDR2 YYNGEE. Trimming took off 4 bases at V and 2 bases at J, with 13 bases between the two ends. The CDR3 runs 14 residues.

In this sample, this clone turned up once. V and J are TRBV18 and TRBJ1-1, with TRBD1 matching over 9 bases. V lost 6 bases and J lost 10; bases outside the gene matches: 12. Per the germline V gene, CDR1 is KGHSH and CDR2 is LQKENI. CDR3 length: 14 residues. The CDR3 here is CASSGTGTPYTAFF. The CDR3 region has the DNA TGTGCCAGCTCTGGGACAGGGACCCCCTATACAGCTTTCTTT.

The chain links TRBV30 to TRBJ2-7, with D possibly matching TRBD1 (6 bases). CDR3 length: 14 amino acids. CDR1 and CDR2 (germline): GTSNPN, SVGIG (reference sequence). The ends were cut back, 0 bases at V and 6 bases at J, with 15 bases in the middle. CDR3 in DNA: TGTGCCTGGAGTGTACAAGGGACAAACAGCGAGCAGTACTTC. This encodes CAWSVQGTNSEQYF. The whole variable domain, filled in from reference TRBV30 and TRBJ2-7, reads SQTIHQWPATLVQPVGSPLSLECTVEGTSNPNLYWYRQAAGRGLQLLFYSVGIGQISSEVPQNLSASRPQDRQFILSSKKLLLSDSGFYLCAWSVQGTNSEQYFGPGTRLTVT.

This clone was seen a single time. The chain recombines TRBV10-3 with TRBJ1-1, with D perhaps matching TRBD1 (5 bases). Germline values: CDR1 ENHRY, CDR2 SYGVKD. V lost 2 bases and J lost 1, with 14 bases in between. The CDR3 is 16 residues long. The CDR3 sequence: CAISEGQGRWNTEAFF. The CDR3 DNA reads as TGTGCCATCAGTGAGGGGCAGGGCCGGTGGAACACTGAAGCTTTCTTT.

With regard to this clone: Different DNA sequences within this sample yield the same CDR3. The V gene is TRBV9, the J gene TRBJ1-5; 9 positions agree with TRBD1. V lost 1 base, J lost 6 bases, and 2 bases stayed unmatched. The CDR3 runs 14 residues. CDR1 is SGDLS, CDR2 YYNGEE, per germline. The CDR3 sequence: CASSVTGGGQPQHF. The CDR3 coding sequence is TGTGCCAGCAGCGTAACAGGGGGCGGTCAGCCCCAGCATTTT.

V gene TRBV3-1 (or the pseudogene TRBV3-2) combines with J gene TRBJ1-6, with D uncertain. Trimming left V 4 bases short and J 3 bases short, with 10 bases between. The CDR3 sequence is 15 residues long. CDR1 LGHDT and CDR2 YNNKEL come from the germline V gene (reference sequence). The CDR3 DNA reads as TGTGCCAGCAGCCGAGAGCAGTACTATAATTCACCCCTCCACTTT. It yields the protein CASSREQYYNSPLHF.

This clone was detected only once. This chain links TRBV10-3 with TRBJ1-6; D is perhaps TRBD1 (5 bases). Germline lookup yields CDR1 ENHRY and CDR2 SYGVKD. This CDR3 is built from 13 residues. Trimming cost V 7 bases and J 8 bases, with 12 bases left between them. In DNA, the CDR3 is TGTGCCATCACTGCGGGGACCGATTCACCCCTCCACTTT. Translation: CAITAGTDSPLHF.

Remarks on this clone: The junction differs from germline at one of its ends, possibly a read error. The rearrangement uses TRBV7-7 and TRBJ2-2; possibly TRBD2 for D (7 bases). The CDR3 sequence is 19 residues long. Germline CDR1 reads SSHAT; CDR2 reads FNYEAQ (reference sequence). CDR3 amino acids: CASSLAGASGTPNTGELFF. The CDR3 nucleotides are TGTGCTAGCAGCTTAGCAGGGGCTAGCGGAACACCGAACACCGGGGAGCTGTTTTTT. The complete variable domain, with remaining parts taken from reference TRBV7-7 and TRBJ2-2, reads GAGVSQSPRYKVTKRGQDVTLRCDPISSHATLYWYQQALGQGPEFLTYFNYEAQPDKSGLPSDRFSAERPEGSISTLTIQRTEQRDSAMYRCASSLAGASGTPNTGELFFGEGSRLTVL.

This chain connects TRBV7-6 to TRBJ2-1; D unresolved. The CDR3 sequence is 16 residues long. Germline values: CDR1 SGHVS, CDR2 FNYEAQ. V was trimmed by 2 bases and J by 0 bases, leaving 11 bases between them. This CDR3 reads CASSLQVPSSYNEQFF. In DNA, the CDR3 is TGTGCCAGCAGCTTACAGGTACCCAGCTCCTACAATGAGCAGTTCTTC.

The rearrangement links TRBV27 to TRBJ2-7; 7 bases match TRBD2. The CDR3 extends over 14 amino acids. Germline V gives CDR1 MNHEY, CDR2 SMNVEV (reference sequence). V was pared by 5 bases and J by 3 bases, with 7 bases of the junction left unmatched. The CDR3 DNA sequence: TGTGCCAGCAGTGGGAAAGCGGGGTACTACGAGCAGTACTTC. Translation gives CASSGKAGYYEQYF.

The chain has TRBV5-4 and TRBJ2-1; TRBD2 is a possible D gene (6 bases). Germline lookup yields CDR1 SGHNT and CDR2 YYREEE (reference sequence). The CDR3 is 13 amino acids. The CDR3 bases are TGTGCTTCAGCTGGAAAGGGCCTCCCGGGGGAGTTCTTC. This encodes CASAGKGLPGEFF.

This clone was seen a single time. This sequence joins TRBV29-1 and TRBJ2-3, with TRBD2 identical over 9 bases. This CDR3 spans 18 amino acids. V was pared by 4 bases and J by 2 bases, with 16 bases of the junction left unmatched. Germline V gives CDR1 SQVTM, CDR2 ANQGSEA. CDR3 residues: CSVGEASGATILTDTQYF. The CDR3 bases are TGCAGCGTTGGAGAGGCTAGCGGGGCCACTATCCTCACAGATACGCAGTATTTT.

Here the CDR3 DNA reads TGTGCCTGGAGCCTATTTACAGGGTACACCGGGGAGCTGTTTTTT. Translating gives CAWSLFTGYTGELFF. This chain uses TRBV30 with TRBJ2-2; possibly TRBD1 for D (6 bases). CDR1 and CDR2 (germline): GTSNPN, SVGIG (reference sequence). V shed 3 bases and J shed 3 bases, with 14 bases lying between them. The CDR3 loop spans 15 amino acids.

The chain links TRBV5-8 to TRBJ2-5; 8 bases map to TRBD1. The CDR3 spans 17 residues. In germline, CDR1 is SGHTS, CDR2 YDEGEE. The trim removed 0 bases at V and 5 bases at J, leaving 12 bases unmatched. The CDR3 sequence: CASSLGVQGAQSETQYF. In DNA form, the CDR3 reads TGTGCCAGCAGCTTGGGGGTCCAGGGGGCACAGTCGGAGACCCAGTACTTC. The variable domain in full, completed from reference TRBV5-8 and TRBJ2-5, reads EAGVTQSPTHLIKTRGQQATLRCSPISGHTSVYWYQQALGLGLQFLLWYDEGEERNRGNFPPRFSGRQFPNYSSELNVNALELEDSALYLCASSLGVQGAQSETQYFGPGTRLLVL.

V and J are TRBV6-5 and TRBJ1-2; TRBD1 is a possible D gene (5 bases). Trimming cost V 8 bases and J 6 bases, with 16 bases left between them. The germline CDR1 and CDR2 sequences are MNHEY and SVGAGI. The CDR3 spans 13 residues. The CDR3 DNA is TGTGCCAGCGGGCAGGGTTGGTTTAATGGCTACACCTTC. It codes for CASGQGWFNGYTF.